The 23 T cell receptor beta chains given below trace back to one sample, sequenced in a study of blood T cell repertoires in COVID-19. Using immunoSEQ multiplex PCR, the repertoire was profiled, and TCRdb retains in-frame clones only, with some absent. Of over 130,000 clones listed, approximately 78% are singletons. The specimen sequenced was peripheral blood. The receptor source for this set is a woman older than 75 with acute or convalescent COVID-19.

The chain uses TRBV19 and TRBJ2-7; 8 bases are a match to TRBD2. From germline, CDR1 is LNHDA and CDR2 SQIVND (reference sequence). The CDR3 has 17 amino acids. The V and J ends lost 5 bases and 2 bases, in that order; junction bases with no gene match: 14. The chain's CDR3 is CASSGKRERTRPYEQYF. Here the CDR3 DNA reads TGTGCCAGTAGTGGTAAGCGGGAGCGGACTAGACCCTACGAGCAGTACTTC.

The chain recombines TRBV30 with TRBJ1-2, with D tentatively TRBD1 (5 bases). Germline CDR1 GTSNPN, CDR2 SVGIG (reference sequence). The CDR3 sequence is 12 residues long. V dropped 2 bases and J dropped 8 bases, with 12 bases sitting between them. In DNA form, the CDR3 reads TGTGCCTGGAGTCGACAGACCTCCGGCTACACCTTC. This codes for CAWSRQTSGYTF.

The chain links TRBV19 to TRBJ2-1, with 8 bases matching TRBD2. The V and J ends lost 4 bases and 2 bases, in that order; junction bases with no gene match: 7. The CDR3 runs 16 residues. The germline CDR1 and CDR2 sequences are LNHDA and SQIVND (reference sequence). Here the CDR3 reads CASSTRTSSPYNEQFF. CDR3 nucleotide sequence: TGTGCCAGTAGTACCAGGACTAGCTCTCCCTACAATGAGCAGTTCTTC. Together with reference TRBV19 and TRBJ2-1, the CDR3 gives the full variable domain: DGGITQSPKYLFRKEGQNVTLSCEQNLNHDAMYWYRQDPGQGLRLIYYSQIVNDFQKGDIAEGYSVSREKKESFPLTVTSAQKNPTAFYLCASSTRTSSPYNEQFFGPGTRLTVL.

The chain employs TRBV30 and TRBJ1-3; no clear D. Between the trimmed V and J ends, which lost 2 bases and 8 bases, there was a span of 16 bases. Germline V gene lookup returns CDR1 GTSNPN and CDR2 SVGIG (reference sequence). This CDR3 contains 14 residues. The DNA for the CDR3 is TGTGCCTGGAGTTCAGCCGGAGGTGGGGACACCATATATTTT. Its protein product is CAWSSAGGGDTIYF.

This sequence joins TRBV6-2 or TRBV6-3 and TRBJ2-7; the D is unclear. Trimming took 2 bases from V and 7 from J, leaving 12 bases between them. There are 13 residues in the CDR3. Per germline, CDR1 MNHEY and CDR2 SVGEGT. The CDR3 loop is CASSYNPLLEQYF. The CDR3 DNA is TGTGCCAGCAGTTACAATCCCCTTTTGGAGCAGTACTTC.

The J gene is TRBJ1-5, the V gene TRBV7-2, with 7 positions matching TRBD1. The junction had 11 bases not matched to a gene; V was cut back by 5 bases and J by 7 bases. Germline V gene data show CDR1 as SGHTA and CDR2 as FQGNSA. The CDR3 is made up of 15 amino acids. DNA for the CDR3: TGTGCCAGCAGCCTTGAAATAGGGGGCAGGCAGCCCCAGCATTTT. Protein sequence: CASSLEIGGRQPQHF.

V usage is TRBV30 and J usage is TRBJ2-6; D might be TRBD2 (5 bases). The CDR3 consists of 16 residues. Trimming shortened V by 4 bases and J by 0 bases, and 13 bases separated the two germline ends. Per the germline V gene, CDR1 is GTSNPN and CDR2 is SVGIG (reference sequence). The CDR3 loop is CAWMGGHFSGANVLTF. The CDR3 DNA is TGTGCCTGGATGGGCGGGCACTTCTCTGGGGCCAACGTCCTGACTTTC.

J is TRBJ2-3 and V is TRBV3-1 (or the pseudogene TRBV3-2); 9 bases map to TRBD1. Germline V CDR1 and CDR2: LGHDT, YNNKEL (reference sequence). The CDR3 length is 14 residues. V dropped 4 bases and J dropped 5; count of bases not matched to a gene: 4. As DNA, the CDR3 is TGTGCCAGCAGCCGAAACAGGGGGCGAGATACGCAGTATTTT. Translating gives CASSRNRGRDTQYF.

The rearrangement links TRBV27 to TRBJ1-2, with D perhaps matching TRBD1 (6 bases). Germline V gene data show CDR1 as MNHEY and CDR2 as SMNVEV (reference sequence). The CDR3 covers 15 residues. The V end was cut by 3 bases, the J end by 6 bases, with 17 bases between. The CDR3 region is CASSFARGGLHGYTF. The CDR3 bases are TGTGCCAGCAGTTTCGCCAGGGGAGGGCTCCATGGCTACACCTTC.

J is TRBJ1-6 and V is TRBV7-2; the D gene is possibly TRBD1 (6 bases). V was clipped by 5 bases and J by 7 bases, with 15 bases between them. CDR3 size: 15 residues. In germline, CDR1 is SGHTA, CDR2 FQGNSA. CDR3 nucleotides: TGTGCCAGCAGCCTTCAGGGACAAGGGAATTCACCCCTCCACTTT. This gives the protein CASSLQGQGNSPLHF. Full variable domain (missing parts from reference TRBV7-2 and TRBJ1-6): GAGVSQSPSNKVTEKGKDVELRCDPISGHTALYWYRQSLGQGLEFLIYFQGNSAPDKSGLPSDRFSAERTGGSVSTLTIQRTQQEDSAVYLCASSLQGQGNSPLHFGNGTRLTVT.

This chain joins TRBV6-1 and TRBJ2-1, with a tentative D call TRBD2 (5 bases). Trimming took off 2 bases at V and 2 bases at J, with 25 bases between the two ends. Germline CDR1 is MNHNS and CDR2 is SASEGT. CDR3 length: 20 residues. The CDR3 sequence is CASSELAPVGLAGTYNEQFF. CDR3 in DNA: TGTGCCAGCAGTGAACTGGCCCCTGTTGGGCTAGCCGGCACCTACAATGAGCAGTTCTTC.

This chain connects TRBV28 to TRBJ2-6, with D possibly TRBD2 on 5 matching bases. V lost 8 bases, J lost 2 bases, and 19 bases lay in between. Looked up from germline, CDR1 is MDHEN and CDR2 is SYDVKM. This CDR3 region has 17 residues. DNA for the CDR3: TGTGCCAGCCACGGACTCAAACGGGTCGCTGGGGCCAACGTCCTGACTTTC. This translates into CASHGLKRVAGANVLTF.

The genes are TRBV5-8 and TRBJ2-1; TRBD1 might be the D (6 bases). V lost 2 bases and J lost 7, with 16 bases in between. Germline-derived CDR1 and CDR2 are SGHTS and YDEGEE. This CDR3 is built from 15 residues. The DNA for the CDR3 is TGTGCCAGCAGCTTTTTCCCGACAGGAGGAAATGAGCAGTTCTTC. As protein: CASSFFPTGGNEQFF.

The rearrangement uses TRBV27 and TRBJ2-7, with TRBD2 matching 7 bases. From germline, CDR1 is MNHEY and CDR2 SMNVEV (reference sequence). The V and J ends lost 7 bases and 4 bases, in that order; junction bases with no gene match: 1. This CDR3 region has 11 residues. The CDR3 DNA follows: TGTGCCAGCATGGGAGGGTACGAGCAGTACTTC. This codes for CASMGGYEQYF.

There are a few counts of this clone. This rearrangement joins TRBV30 to TRBJ2-7; no firm D call. The V and J ends lost 2 bases and 2 bases respectively, with 4 bases between them. This CDR3 has 11 amino acids. Per the germline V gene, CDR1 is GTSNPN and CDR2 is SVGIG (reference sequence). This CDR3 reads CAWSSAYEQYF. The CDR3, as DNA: TGTGCCTGGAGTTCGGCCTACGAGCAGTACTTC.

The CDR3, as DNA: TGTGCCAGCAGCTTAAAAGAAGTTTGGCGGCCCCAAGAGACCCAGTACTTC. Translation: CASSLKEVWRPQETQYF. The chain couples TRBV7-2 to TRBJ2-5, with D hard to call. Trimming stripped 2 bases from V and 1 base from J, with 17 bases between. There are 17 residues in the CDR3. Germline CDR1 SGHTA, CDR2 FQGNSA. Full variable domain (missing parts from reference TRBV7-2 and TRBJ2-5): GAGVSQSPSNKVTEKGKDVELRCDPISGHTALYWYRQSLGQGLEFLIYFQGNSAPDKSGLPSDRFSAERTGGSVSTLTIQRTQQEDSAVYLCASSLKEVWRPQETQYFGPGTRLLVL.

The chain carries TRBV5-1 and TRBJ2-3; TRBD2 matches 7 bases. Germline V gene sequence: CDR1 SGHRS, CDR2 YFSETQ. V shed 4 bases and J 3 bases; nucleotides not matched to a gene: 11. This CDR3 comprises 16 residues. This CDR3 is CASSLRAGRSTDTQYF. The CDR3 DNA sequence: TGCGCCAGCAGCCTCAGAGCGGGGAGATCAACAGATACGCAGTATTTT.

V gene TRBV23-1 combines with J gene TRBJ2-1; 11 bases match TRBD2. TRBV23-1 is classed as an ORF, of uncertain function. The CDR3 is 17 residues long. After removal of 0 bases from V and 4 bases from J, the junction contained 5 bases not matched to a gene. The CDR3 sequence: CASSQSSLAGAYNEQFF. The CDR3 DNA reads as TGCGCCAGCAGTCAATCCTCACTAGCGGGGGCATACAATGAGCAGTTCTTC.

The chain joins TRBV19 to TRBJ1-5; the D is unclear. V was cut by 2 bases and J by 12 bases, with 17 bases left in between. The V gene's germline CDR1 is LNHDA and CDR2 SQIVND (reference sequence). The CDR3 totals 14 residues. CDR3 in DNA: TGTGCCAGTAGTATATCTGGTGCAGCCAGGTTCCAGCATTTT. Its translation is CASSISGAARFQHF.

The chain couples TRBV28 to TRBJ2-4; 8 positions match TRBD2. Germline V gene lookup returns CDR1 MDHEN and CDR2 SYDVKM. The CDR3 has 17 amino acids. V dropped 6 bases and J dropped 4; count of bases not matched to a gene: 14. The CDR3 sequence: CASSPSGSRLRKNIQYF. The DNA of the CDR3 is TGTGCCAGCAGCCCGAGCGGGAGTCGTCTACGTAAAAACATTCAGTACTTC.

CDR3 sequence reads: CASNSGQETQYF. CDR3 nucleotides: TGTGCCAGTAATAGCGGCCAAGAGACCCAGTACTTC. The V and J genes are TRBV19 and TRBJ2-5; D perhaps matches TRBD2 (6 bases). The CDR3 totals 12 residues. Germline V CDR1 and CDR2: LNHDA, SQIVND (reference sequence). Trimming shortened V by 7 bases and J by 1 base, and 7 bases separated the two germline ends.

The rearrangement links TRBV28 to TRBJ1-1; TRBD1 might be the D (5 bases). The germline V gene has CDR1 MDHEN and CDR2 SYDVKM. Trimming shortened V by 0 bases and J by 3 bases, and 8 bases separated the two germline ends. This CDR3 spans 14 amino acids. The CDR3 protein is CASSLWQGYTEAFF. The CDR3 region has the DNA TGTGCCAGCAGTTTATGGCAGGGATACACTGAAGCTTTCTTT.

This clone was picked up one time. CDR3 in amino acids: CASSYRSARDNYEQYF. The CDR3 DNA reads as TGTGCCAGCAGCTACAGGTCGGCCCGGGACAACTACGAGCAGTACTTC. This sequence joins TRBV7-2 and TRBJ2-7; possibly TRBD1 for D (6 bases). Trimming stripped 4 bases from V and 3 bases from J, with 19 bases between. The length of the CDR3 is 16 residues. Per germline, CDR1 SGHTA and CDR2 FQGNSA.